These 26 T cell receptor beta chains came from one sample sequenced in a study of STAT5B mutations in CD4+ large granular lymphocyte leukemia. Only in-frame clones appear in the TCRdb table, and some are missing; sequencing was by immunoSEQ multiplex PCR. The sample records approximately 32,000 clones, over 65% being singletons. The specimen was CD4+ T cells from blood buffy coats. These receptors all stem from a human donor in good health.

DNA for the CDR3: TGCAGCTCTAGAGGGGGAGGGCCTCAAGAGACCCAGTACTTC. This encodes CSSRGGGPQETQYF. This chain links TRBV29-1 with TRBJ2-5; the D gene is possibly TRBD2 (7 bases). Germline loops: CDR1 SQVTM, CDR2 ANQGSEA. V was trimmed by 8 bases and J by 2 bases, leaving 18 bases between them. The CDR3 sequence is 14 residues long.

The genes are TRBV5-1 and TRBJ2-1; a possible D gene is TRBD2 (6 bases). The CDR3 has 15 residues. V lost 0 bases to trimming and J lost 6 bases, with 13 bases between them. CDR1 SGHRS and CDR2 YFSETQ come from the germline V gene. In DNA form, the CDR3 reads TGCGCCAGCAGCTTGGTCGGGGGAGGAAGCAATGAGCAGTTCTTC. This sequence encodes CASSLVGGGSNEQFF.

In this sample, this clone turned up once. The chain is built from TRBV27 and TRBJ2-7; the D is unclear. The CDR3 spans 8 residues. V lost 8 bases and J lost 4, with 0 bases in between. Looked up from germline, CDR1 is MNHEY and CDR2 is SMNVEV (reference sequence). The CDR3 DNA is TGTGCCAGCTACGAGCAGTACTTC. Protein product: CASYEQYF.

CDR3 region: CASSERRGYTF. The CDR3 DNA sequence: TGTGCCAGCAGTGAAAGGCGTGGCTACACCTTC. The chain uses TRBV6-5 and TRBJ1-2; D remains unclear. The V gene lost 5 bases and the J gene lost 7 bases, with 8 bases spanning the gap. There are 11 residues in the CDR3. Per germline, CDR1 MNHEY and CDR2 SVGAGI.

In nucleotides, the CDR3 is TGTGCCAGCAGCCAAGGGGCCCCCAATGAAAAACTGTTTTTT. Translating it yields CASSQGAPNEKLFF. The chain carries TRBV4-2 and TRBJ1-4; D uncertain. This CDR3 spans 14 amino acids. CDR1 LGHNA and CDR2 YNFKEQ come from the germline V gene. V lost 1 base and J lost 5, with 8 bases in between.

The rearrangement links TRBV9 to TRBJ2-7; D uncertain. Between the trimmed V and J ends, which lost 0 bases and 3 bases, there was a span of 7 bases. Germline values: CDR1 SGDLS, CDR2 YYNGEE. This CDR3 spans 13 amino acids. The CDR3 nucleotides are TGTGCCAGCAGCGTAGAACTTCACTACGAGCAGTACTTC. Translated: CASSVELHYEQYF.

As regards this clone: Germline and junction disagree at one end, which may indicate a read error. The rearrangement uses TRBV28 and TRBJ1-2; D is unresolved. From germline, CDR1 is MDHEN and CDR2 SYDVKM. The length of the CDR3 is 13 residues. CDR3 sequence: CASSSPLESRPAF. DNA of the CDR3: TGTGCCAGCAGTTCTCCCCTGGAGAGTAGGCCGGCCTTC.

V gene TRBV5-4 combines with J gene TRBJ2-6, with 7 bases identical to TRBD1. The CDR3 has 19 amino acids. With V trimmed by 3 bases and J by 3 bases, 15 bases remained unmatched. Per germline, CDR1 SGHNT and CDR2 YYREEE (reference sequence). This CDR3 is CASSYYRGRRSGGANVLTF. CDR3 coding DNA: TGTGCCAGCAGCTATTACAGGGGCCGGAGGAGTGGTGGGGCCAACGTCCTGACTTTC.

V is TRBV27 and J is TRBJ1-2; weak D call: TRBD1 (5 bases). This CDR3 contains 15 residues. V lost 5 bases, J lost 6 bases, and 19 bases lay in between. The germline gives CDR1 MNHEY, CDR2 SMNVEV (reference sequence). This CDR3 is CASSPRNQGVNGYTF. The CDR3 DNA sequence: TGTGCCAGCAGTCCCCGAAATCAGGGAGTTAATGGCTACACCTTC.

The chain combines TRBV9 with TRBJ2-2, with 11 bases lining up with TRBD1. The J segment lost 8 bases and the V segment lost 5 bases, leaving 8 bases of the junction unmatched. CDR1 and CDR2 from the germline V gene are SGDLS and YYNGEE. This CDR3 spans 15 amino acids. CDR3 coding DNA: TGTGCCAGCAGTTTCGGACAGGGGGCGCAGGGGGAGCTGTTTTTT. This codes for CASSFGQGAQGELFF.

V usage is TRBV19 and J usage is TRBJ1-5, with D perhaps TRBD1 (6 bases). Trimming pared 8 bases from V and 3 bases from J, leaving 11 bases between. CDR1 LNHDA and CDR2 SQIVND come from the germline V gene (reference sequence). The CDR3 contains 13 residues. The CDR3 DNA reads TGTGCCAGTGCAGACAGGTACAATCAGCCCCAGCATTTT. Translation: CASADRYNQPQHF.

The CDR3 loop is CASSLYDTQYF. The DNA of the CDR3 is TGTGCCAGCAGCCTCTACGATACGCAGTATTTT. The rearrangement joins TRBV14 to TRBJ2-3, with D unresolved. Trimming took off 4 bases at V and 6 bases at J, with 5 bases between the two ends. Germline loops: CDR1 SGHDN, CDR2 FVKESK. The CDR3 covers 11 residues.

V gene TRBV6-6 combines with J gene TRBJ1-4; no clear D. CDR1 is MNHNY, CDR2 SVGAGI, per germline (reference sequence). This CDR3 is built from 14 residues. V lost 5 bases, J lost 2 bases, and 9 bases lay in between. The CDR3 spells CASSRAWTNEKLFF. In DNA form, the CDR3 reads TGTGCCAGCAGTCGAGCCTGGACTAATGAAAAACTGTTTTTT.

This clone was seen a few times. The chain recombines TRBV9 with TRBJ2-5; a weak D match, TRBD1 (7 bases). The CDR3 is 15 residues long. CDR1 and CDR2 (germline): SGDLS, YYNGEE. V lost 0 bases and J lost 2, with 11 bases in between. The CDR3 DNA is TGTGCCAGCAGCGTAGTTCAGGGGGGACAAGAGACCCAGTACTTC. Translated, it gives CASSVVQGGQETQYF.

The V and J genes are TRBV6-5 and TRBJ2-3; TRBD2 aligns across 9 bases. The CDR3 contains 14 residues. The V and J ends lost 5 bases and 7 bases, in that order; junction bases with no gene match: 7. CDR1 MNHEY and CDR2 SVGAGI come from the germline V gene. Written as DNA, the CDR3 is TGTGCCAGCAGTCCCGGGACTAGCAAAAATACGCAGTATTTT. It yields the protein CASSPGTSKNTQYF.

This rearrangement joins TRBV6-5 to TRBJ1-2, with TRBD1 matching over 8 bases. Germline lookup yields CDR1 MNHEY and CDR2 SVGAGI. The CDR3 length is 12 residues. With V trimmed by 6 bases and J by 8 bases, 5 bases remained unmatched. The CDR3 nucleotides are TGTGCCAGCAGGCGCCGACAGGGGGGCTACACCTTC. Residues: CASRRRQGGYTF.

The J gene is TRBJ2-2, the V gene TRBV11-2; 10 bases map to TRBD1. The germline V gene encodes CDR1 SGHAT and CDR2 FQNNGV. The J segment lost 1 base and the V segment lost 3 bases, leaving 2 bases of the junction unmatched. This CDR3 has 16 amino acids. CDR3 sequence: CASSLGQGWNTGELFF. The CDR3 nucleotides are TGTGCCAGCAGCTTGGGACAGGGGTGGAACACCGGGGAGCTGTTTTTT.

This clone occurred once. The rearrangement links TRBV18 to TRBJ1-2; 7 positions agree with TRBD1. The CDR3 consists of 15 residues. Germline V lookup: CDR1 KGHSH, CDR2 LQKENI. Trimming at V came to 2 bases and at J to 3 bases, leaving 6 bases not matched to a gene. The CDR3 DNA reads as TGTGCCAGCTCACCAGGGACAGAAACTCACTATGGCTACACCTTC. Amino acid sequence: CASSPGTETHYGYTF.

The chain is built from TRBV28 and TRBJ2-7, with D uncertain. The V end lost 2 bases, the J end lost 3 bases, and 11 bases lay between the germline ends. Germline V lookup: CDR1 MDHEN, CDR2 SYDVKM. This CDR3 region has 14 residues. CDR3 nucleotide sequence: TGTGCCAGCAGTTTAGGCGGACCATTCTACGAGCAGTACTTC. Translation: CASSLGGPFYEQYF.

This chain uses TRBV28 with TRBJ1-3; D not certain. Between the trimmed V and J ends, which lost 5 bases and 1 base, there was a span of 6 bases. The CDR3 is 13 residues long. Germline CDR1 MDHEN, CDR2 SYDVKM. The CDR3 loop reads CASSPVSGNTIYF. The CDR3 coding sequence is TGTGCCAGCAGTCCCGTGTCTGGAAACACCATATATTTT.

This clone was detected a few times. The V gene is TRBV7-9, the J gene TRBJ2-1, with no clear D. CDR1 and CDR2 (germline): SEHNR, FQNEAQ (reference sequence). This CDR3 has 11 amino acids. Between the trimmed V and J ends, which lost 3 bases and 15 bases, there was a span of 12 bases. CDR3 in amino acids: CASSFGSGGFF. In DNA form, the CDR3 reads TGTGCCAGCAGCTTTGGCAGTGGCGGGTTCTTC.

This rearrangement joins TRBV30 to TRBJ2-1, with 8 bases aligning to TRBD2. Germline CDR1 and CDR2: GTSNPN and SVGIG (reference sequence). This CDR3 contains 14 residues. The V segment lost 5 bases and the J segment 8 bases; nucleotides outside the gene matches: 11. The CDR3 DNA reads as TGTGCCTGGGCTTTCGGGGGGGTGTGGGATGAGCAGTTCTTC. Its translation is CAWAFGGVWDEQFF.

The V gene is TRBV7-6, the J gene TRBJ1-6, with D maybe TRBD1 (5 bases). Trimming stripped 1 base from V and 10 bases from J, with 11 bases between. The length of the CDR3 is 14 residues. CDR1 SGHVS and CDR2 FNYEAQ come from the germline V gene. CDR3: CASSLGRVGSPLHF. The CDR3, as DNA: TGTGCCAGCAGCTTAGGCAGGGTCGGATCACCCCTCCACTTT.

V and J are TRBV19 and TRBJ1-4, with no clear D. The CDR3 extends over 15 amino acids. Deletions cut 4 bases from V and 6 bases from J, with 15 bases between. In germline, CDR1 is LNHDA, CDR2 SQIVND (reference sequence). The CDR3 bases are TGTGCCAGTAGTAGGGCGGGGAGTTTACATGAAAAACTGTTTTTT. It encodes CASSRAGSLHEKLFF.

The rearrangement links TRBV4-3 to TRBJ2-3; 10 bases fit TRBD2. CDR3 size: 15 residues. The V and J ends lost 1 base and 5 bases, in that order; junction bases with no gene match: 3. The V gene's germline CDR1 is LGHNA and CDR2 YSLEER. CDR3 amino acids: CASSQGLAGVDTQYF. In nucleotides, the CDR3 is TGCGCCAGCAGCCAAGGGCTAGCGGGGGTAGATACGCAGTATTTT.

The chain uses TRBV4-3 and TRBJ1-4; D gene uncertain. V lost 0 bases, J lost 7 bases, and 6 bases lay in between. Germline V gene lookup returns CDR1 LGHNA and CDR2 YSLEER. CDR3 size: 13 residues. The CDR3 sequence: CASSQERGEKLFF. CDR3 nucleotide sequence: TGCGCCAGCAGCCAAGAAAGAGGTGAAAAACTGTTTTTT.